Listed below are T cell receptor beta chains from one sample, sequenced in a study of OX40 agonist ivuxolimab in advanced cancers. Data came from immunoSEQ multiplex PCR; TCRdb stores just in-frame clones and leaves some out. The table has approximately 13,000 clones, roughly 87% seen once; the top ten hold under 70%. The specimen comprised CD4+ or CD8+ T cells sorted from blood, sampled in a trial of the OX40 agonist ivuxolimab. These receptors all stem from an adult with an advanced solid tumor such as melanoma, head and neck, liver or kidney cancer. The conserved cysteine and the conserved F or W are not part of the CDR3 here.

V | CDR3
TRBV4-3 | ASSHLSSGTATNSPLH
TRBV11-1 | ASSLIGGVNDYYNEQF
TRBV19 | ATRTAHLNTEAF
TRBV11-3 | ASSLGGGDGNEQF
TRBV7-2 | ASSLTVYGYT
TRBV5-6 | ASSTPRTGDGNEQF
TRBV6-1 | ASSDLAGGQETQY
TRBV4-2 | ASSHTTGRTGELF
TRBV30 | AWSVKKANVLT
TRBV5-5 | ASSPTGFYGYT
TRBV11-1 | ASSWRGDQETQY
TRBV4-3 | ASSQDRPAGRSGANVLT
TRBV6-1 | ASSDLNTIY
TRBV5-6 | ASSPGTSGRGSYNEQF
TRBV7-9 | ASSLGPDIQY
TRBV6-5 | ASSYVSTDTQY
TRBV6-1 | ASSPIGTQPQH
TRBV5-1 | ASSNPQGYEQY
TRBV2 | ASSDGVGTGGSYEQY
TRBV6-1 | ASSKGQGWKPQH
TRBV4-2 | ASSQGTISGANVLT
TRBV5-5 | ASSPDRGLDEQY
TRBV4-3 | ASSQGGQGGFGANVLT
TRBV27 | ASSTPTPYNEQF
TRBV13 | ASSAEESYEQY
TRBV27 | ASSVLAGYNEQF
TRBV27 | ASSPSGYRGLTNEKLF
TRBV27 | ASSPFTGDQPQH
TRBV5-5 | ASRAPTRGDSPSTDTQY
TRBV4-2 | ASSQGENTEAF
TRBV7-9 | ASSPWTGAYEQY
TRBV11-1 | ASRQDWNYEQY
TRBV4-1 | ASSQSGSTNYGYT
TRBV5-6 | ASAPGYSYEQY
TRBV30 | AWSVPPGDGYT
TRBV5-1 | ASSHTGLAGQETQY
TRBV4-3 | ASSQDRQGASEKLF
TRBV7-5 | VRSLWLDPRYEQY
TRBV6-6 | ASSYLQGLETQY
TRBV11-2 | ASARTGLYQETQY
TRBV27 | ASSFTAMGTGELF
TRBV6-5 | ASSYGGLKEQY
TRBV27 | ASSLTTTGPYGYT
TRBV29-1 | SVEGSLANSDEQF
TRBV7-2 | ASSFTTYEQY
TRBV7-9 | ASSLGLAEHTTDTQY
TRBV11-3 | ASSLGQKAYEQY
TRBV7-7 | ASSLSGSSYNEQF
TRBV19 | ASSTTGISNQPQH
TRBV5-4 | ASSLVTDYGYT
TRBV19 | ASSWSGVGYT
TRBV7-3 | ASSHRTGELF
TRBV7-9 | ASSLGGGIGNTIY